This T cell receptor (beta chain) was found in a study of shared clonotypes between healthy human individuals. The CDR3 covers 14 residues. Trimming took 3 bases from V and 3 from J; bases not matched to a gene: 4. Germline V gene sequence: CDR1 SGHDT, CDR2 YYEEEE. Study-level results: Rarefaction gave evidence that sorted-subset sequencing remained incomplete despite large depth. How much donors shared clonotypes was expected to be affected by sequencing depth.

Naive-designated CD8 cells lacked CD45RO, were positively enriched for CCR7, and omitted terminally differentiated effector memory CD45RA+ cells. Donation came from healthy HIV-negative adults that had no recent acute infections or vaccinations. An assay was performed, and its level was deep. The table came from immunoSEQ multiplex PCR; TCRdb's copy has only in-frame clones and leaves some out. The repertoire includes roughly 810,000 clones, approximately 97% of them detected once, and less than 0.25% sits in the top ten. Turning to this clone: Antigen specificity is unknown.

The chain recombines TRBV5-6 with TRBJ2-3, with 7 bases matching TRBD2. The TCR sequence derives from a man aged 25 to 40 in good health. Sequencing was done on a sample of naive CD8+ T cells sorted from blood. This CDR3 is CASSSRLATDTQYF. In DNA form, the CDR3 reads TGTGCCAGCAGCTCTAGACTAGCTACAGATACGCAGTATTTT.